This T cell receptor (beta chain) came from a study of technical replicates of blood from several donors. Between the trimmed V and J ends, which lost 0 bases and 7 bases, there was a span of 5 bases. The CDR3 extends over 12 amino acids. Germline V gene data show CDR1 as SEHNR and CDR2 as FQNEAQ (reference sequence). This clone has just one count. The assay was immunoSEQ multiplex PCR, and TCRdb's table has in-frame clones only and misses some. The sample shows 55,000 to 85,000 clones, roughly 96% of them seen only once. The clonotype comes from a human donor in good health. The sequencing input was T cells isolated from PBMCs. The chain is built from TRBV7-9 and TRBJ2-3; TRBD2 might be the D (5 bases). The CDR3 nucleotides are TGTGCCAGCAGCTTAGCGGACTATACGCAGTATTTT. This codes for CASSLADYTQYF.